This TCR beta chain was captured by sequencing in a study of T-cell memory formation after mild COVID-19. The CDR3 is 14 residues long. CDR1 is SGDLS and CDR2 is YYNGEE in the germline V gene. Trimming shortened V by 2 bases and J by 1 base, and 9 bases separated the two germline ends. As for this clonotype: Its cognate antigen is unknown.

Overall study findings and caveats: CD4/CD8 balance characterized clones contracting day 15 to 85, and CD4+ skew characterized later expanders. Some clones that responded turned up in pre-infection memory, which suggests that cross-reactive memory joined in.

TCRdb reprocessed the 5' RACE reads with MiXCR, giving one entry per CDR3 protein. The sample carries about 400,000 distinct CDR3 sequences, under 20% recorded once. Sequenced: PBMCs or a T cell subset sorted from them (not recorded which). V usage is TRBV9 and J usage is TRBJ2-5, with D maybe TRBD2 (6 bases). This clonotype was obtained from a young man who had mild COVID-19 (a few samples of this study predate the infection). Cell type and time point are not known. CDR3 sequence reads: CASSVMGGQETQYF. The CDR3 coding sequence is TGTGCCAGCAGCGTTATGGGGGGCCAAGAGACCCAGTACTTC.